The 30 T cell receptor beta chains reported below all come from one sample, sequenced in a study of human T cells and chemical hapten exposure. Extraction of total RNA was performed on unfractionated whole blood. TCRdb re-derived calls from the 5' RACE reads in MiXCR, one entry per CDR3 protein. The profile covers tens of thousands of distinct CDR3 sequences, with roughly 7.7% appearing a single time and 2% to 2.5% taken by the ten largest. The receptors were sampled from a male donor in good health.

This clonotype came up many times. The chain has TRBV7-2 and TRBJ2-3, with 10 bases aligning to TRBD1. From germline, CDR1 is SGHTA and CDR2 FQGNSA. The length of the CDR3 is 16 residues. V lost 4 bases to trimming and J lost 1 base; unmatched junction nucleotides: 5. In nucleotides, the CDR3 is TGTGCCAGCAGCTACGACAGGGGGCGGGGCACAGATACGCAGTATTTT. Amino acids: CASSYDRGRGTDTQYF.

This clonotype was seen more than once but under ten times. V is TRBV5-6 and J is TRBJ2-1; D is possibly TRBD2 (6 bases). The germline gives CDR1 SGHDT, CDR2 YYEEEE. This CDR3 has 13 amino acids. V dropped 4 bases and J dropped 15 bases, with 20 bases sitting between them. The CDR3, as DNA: TGTGCCAGCAGCCATCGGAGGGAAGGAGAAGTGTTCTTC. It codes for CASSHRREGEVFF.

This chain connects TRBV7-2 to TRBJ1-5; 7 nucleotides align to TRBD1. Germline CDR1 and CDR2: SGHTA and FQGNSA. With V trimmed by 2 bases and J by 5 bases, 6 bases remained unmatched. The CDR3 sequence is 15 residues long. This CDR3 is CASSLTGDPYQPQHF. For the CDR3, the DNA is TGTGCCAGCAGCTTAACAGGGGACCCTTATCAGCCCCAGCATTTT. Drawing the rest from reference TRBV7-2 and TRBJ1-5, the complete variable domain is GAGVSQSPSNKVTEKGKDVELRCDPISGHTALYWYRQSLGQGLEFLIYFQGNSAPDKSGLPSDRFSAERTGGSVSTLTIQRTQQEDSAVYLCASSLTGDPYQPQHFGDGTRLSIL.

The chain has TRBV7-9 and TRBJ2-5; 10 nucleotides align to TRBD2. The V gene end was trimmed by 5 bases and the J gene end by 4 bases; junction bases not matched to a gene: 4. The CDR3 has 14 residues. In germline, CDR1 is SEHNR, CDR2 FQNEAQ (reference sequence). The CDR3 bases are TGTGCCAGCAGCGCTACTAGCGGGATAGAGACCCAGTACTTC. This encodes CASSATSGIETQYF. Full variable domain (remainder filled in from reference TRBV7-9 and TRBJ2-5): DTGVSQNPRHKITKRGQNVTFRCDPISEHNRLYWYRQTLGQGPEFLTYFQNEAQLEKSRLLSDRFSAERPKGSFSTLEIQRTEQGDSAMYLCASSATSGIETQYFGPGTRLLVL.

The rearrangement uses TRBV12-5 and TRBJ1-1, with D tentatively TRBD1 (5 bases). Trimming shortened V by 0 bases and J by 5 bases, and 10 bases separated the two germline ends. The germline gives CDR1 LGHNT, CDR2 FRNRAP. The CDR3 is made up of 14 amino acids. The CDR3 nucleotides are TGTGCTAGTGGTTTGGTATCGGGGGGAACTGAAGCTTTCTTT. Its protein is CASGLVSGGTEAFF. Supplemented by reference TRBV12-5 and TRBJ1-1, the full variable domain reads DARVTQTPRHKVTEMGQEVTMRCQPILGHNTVFWYRQTMMQGLELLAYFRNRAPLDDSGMPKDRFSAEMPDATLATLKIQPSEPRDSAVYFCASGLVSGGTEAFFGQGTRLTVV.

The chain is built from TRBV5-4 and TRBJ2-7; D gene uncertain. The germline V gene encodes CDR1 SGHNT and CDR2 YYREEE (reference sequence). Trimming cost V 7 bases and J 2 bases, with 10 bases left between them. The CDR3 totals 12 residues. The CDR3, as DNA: TGTGCCAGCTGCCCGAACGCCTACGAGCAGTACTTC. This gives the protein CASCPNAYEQYF.

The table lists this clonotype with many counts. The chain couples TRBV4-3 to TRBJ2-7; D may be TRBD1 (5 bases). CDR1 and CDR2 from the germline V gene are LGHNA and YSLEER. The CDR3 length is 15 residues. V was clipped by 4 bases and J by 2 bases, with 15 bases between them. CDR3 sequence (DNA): TGCGCCAGCAGCCTCGGACCTACAGGCCCCTACGAGCAGTACTTC. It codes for CASSLGPTGPYEQYF.

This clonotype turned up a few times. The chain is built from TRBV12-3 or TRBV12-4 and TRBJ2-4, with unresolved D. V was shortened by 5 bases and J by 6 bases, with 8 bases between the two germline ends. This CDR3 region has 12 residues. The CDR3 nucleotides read TGTGCCAGCAGTCCTGGTTTAAACATTCAGTACTTC. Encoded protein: CASSPGLNIQYF.

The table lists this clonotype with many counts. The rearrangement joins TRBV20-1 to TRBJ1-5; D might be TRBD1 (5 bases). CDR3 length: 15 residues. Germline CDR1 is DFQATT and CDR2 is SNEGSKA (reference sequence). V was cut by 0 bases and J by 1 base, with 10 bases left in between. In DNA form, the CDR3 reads TGCAGTGCTAGAGATTGGGGGACCAGCAATCAGCCCCAGCATTTT. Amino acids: CSARDWGTSNQPQHF.

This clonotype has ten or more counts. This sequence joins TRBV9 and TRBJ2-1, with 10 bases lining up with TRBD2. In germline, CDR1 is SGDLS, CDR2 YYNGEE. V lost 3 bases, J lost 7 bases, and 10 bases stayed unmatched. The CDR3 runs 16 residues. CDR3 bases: TGTGCCAGCAGCGCATTGCTAGCGGGAGAGATGAATGAGCAGTTCTTC. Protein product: CASSALLAGEMNEQFF.

CDR3 sequence (DNA): TGTGCCAGCAGCCCGCGGACAGGGTTATTGACAGATACGCAGTATTTT. As protein: CASSPRTGLLTDTQYF. This rearrangement joins TRBV7-4 to TRBJ2-3, with 8 bases that match TRBD1. The germline CDR1 and CDR2 sequences are SGHVT and SQSDAQ. Trimming removed 5 bases from V and 3 bases from J; junction bases left unmatched: 10. This CDR3 comprises 16 residues.

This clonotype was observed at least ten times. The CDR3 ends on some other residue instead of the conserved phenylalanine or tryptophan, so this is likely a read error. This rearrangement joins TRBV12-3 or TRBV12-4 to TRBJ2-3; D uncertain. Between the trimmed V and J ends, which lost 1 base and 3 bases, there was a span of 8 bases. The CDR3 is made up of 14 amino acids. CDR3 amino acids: CASSLDEPTDTQYS. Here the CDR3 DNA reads TGTGCCAGCAGTTTAGACGAACCAACAGATACGCAGTATTCT.

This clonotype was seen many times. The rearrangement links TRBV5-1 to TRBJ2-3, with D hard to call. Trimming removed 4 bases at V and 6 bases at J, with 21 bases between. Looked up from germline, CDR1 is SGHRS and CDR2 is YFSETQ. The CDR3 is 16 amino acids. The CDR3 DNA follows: TGCGCCAGCAGCCCGACCACGACCGTCGCAGAGGATACGCAGTATTTT. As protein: CASSPTTTVAEDTQYF.

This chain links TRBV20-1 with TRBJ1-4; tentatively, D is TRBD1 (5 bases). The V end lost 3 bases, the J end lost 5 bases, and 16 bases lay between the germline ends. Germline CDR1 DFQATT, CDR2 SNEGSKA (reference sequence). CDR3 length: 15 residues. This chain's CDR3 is CSASRPGRDNEKLFF. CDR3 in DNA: TGCAGTGCTAGTAGGCCCGGCAGGGACAATGAAAAACTGTTTTTT.

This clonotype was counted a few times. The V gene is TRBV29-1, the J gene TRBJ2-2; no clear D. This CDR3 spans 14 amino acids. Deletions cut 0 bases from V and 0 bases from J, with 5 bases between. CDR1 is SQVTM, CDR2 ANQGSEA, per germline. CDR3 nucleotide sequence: TGCAGCGTTGAAGATCTGGCGAACACCGGGGAGCTGTTTTTT. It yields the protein CSVEDLANTGELFF.

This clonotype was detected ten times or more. The CDR3: CASSLADQPQHF. DNA of the CDR3: TGTGCCAGCAGCTTAGCAGATCAGCCCCAGCATTTT. This chain connects TRBV7-2 to TRBJ1-5; D gene ambiguous. V lost 0 bases and J 5 bases, leaving 2 bases between the germline ends. The germline CDR1 and CDR2 sequences are SGHTA and FQGNSA. This CDR3 contains 12 residues.

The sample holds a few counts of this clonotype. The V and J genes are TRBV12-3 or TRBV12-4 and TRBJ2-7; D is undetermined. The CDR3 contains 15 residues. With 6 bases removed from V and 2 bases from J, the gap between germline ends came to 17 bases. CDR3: CASSDSARLPYEQYF. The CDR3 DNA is TGTGCCAGCAGCGACTCGGCACGGCTCCCCTACGAGCAGTACTTC.

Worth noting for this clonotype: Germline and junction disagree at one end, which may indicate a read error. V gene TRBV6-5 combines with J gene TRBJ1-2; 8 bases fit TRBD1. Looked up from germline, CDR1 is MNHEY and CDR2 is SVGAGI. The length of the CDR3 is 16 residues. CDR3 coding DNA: TGTGCCAGCAGCTCATACGCGGACAGGGTAACCTATGGCGACACCTTC. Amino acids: CASSSYADRVTYGDTF.

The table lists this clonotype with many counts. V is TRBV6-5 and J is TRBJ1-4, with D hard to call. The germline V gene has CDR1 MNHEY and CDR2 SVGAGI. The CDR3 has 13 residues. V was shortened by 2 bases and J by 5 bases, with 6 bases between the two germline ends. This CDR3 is CASSYAQNEKLFF. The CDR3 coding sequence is TGTGCCAGCAGTTACGCCCAGAATGAAAAACTGTTTTTT.

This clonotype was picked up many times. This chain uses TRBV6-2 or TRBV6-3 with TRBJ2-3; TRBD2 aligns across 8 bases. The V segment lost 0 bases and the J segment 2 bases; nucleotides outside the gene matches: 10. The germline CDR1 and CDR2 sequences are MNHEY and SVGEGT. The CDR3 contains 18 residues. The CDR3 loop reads CASSYSNRGGGPTDTQYF. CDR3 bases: TGTGCCAGCAGTTACTCGAATCGAGGCGGGGGGCCCACAGATACGCAGTATTTT.

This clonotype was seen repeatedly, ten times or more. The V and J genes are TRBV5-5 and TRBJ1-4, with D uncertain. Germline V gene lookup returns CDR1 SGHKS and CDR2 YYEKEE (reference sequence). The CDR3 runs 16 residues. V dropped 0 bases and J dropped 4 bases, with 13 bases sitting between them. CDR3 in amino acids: CASSLAPTENNEKLFF. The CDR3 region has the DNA TGTGCCAGCAGCTTGGCCCCGACTGAAAATAATGAAAAACTGTTTTTT.

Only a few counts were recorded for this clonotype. This CDR3 is CATSPGTGGQETQYF. The CDR3, as DNA: TGTGCCACCAGCCCCGGGACAGGGGGTCAAGAGACCCAGTACTTC. The chain joins TRBV24-1 to TRBJ2-5, with 11 bases lining up with TRBD1. The V gene's germline CDR1 is KGHDR and CDR2 SFDVKD. J lost 2 bases, V lost 7 bases, and 5 bases had no gene match. This CDR3 contains 15 residues.

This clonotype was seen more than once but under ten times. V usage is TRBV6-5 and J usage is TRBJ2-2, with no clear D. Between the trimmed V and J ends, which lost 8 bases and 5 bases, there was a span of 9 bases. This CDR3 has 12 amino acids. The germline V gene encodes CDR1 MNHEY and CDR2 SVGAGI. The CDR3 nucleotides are TGTGCCAGCTCCGACCCTACCGGGGAGCTGTTTTTT. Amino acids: CASSDPTGELFF.

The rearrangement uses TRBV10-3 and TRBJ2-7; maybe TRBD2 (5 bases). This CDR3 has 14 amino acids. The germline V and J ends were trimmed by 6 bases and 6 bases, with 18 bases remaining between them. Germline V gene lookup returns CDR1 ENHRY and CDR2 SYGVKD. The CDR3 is CAIREGLTFSEQYF. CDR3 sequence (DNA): TGTGCCATCAGGGAAGGACTGACTTTCTCCGAGCAGTACTTC.

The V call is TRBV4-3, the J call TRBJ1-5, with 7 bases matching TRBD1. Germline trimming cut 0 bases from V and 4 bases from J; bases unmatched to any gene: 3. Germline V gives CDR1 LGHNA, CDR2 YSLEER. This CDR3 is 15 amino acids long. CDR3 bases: TGCGCCAGCAGCCAAGAAAGGGGGCGAAATCAGCCCCAGCATTTT. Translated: CASSQERGRNQPQHF.

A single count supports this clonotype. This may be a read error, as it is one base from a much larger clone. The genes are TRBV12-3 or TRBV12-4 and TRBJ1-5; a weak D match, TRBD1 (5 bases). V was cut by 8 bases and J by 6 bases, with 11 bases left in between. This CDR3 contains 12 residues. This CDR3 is CASRTQGQPQHF. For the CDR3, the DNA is TGTGCCAGCCGTACCCAGGGTCAGCCCCAGCATTTT.

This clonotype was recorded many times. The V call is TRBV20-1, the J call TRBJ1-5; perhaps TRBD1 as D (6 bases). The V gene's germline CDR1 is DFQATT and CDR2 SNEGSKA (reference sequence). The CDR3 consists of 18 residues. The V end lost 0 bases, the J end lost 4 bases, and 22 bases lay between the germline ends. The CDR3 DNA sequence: TGCAGTGCTAGAGATCACTCGACAGGACAGTATGGGAATCAGCCCCAGCATTTT. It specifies CSARDHSTGQYGNQPQHF.

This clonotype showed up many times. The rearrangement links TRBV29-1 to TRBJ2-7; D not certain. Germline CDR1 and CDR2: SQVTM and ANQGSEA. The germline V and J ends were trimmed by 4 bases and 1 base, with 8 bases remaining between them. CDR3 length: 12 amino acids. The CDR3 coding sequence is TGCAGCGTTGGCTGGGGTTCCTACGAGCAGTACTTC. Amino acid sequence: CSVGWGSYEQYF.

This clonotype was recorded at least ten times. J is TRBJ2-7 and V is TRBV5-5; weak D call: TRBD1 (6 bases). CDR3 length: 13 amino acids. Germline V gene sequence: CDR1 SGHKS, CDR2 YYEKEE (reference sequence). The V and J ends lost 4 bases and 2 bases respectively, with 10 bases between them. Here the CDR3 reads CASSVRTAYEQYF. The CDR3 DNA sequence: TGTGCCAGCAGCGTTCGGACAGCCTACGAGCAGTACTTC.

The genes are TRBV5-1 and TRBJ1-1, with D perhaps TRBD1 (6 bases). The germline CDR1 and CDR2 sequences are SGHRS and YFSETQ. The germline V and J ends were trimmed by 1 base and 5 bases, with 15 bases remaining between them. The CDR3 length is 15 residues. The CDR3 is CASSLIGGAGTEAFF. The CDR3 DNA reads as TGCGCCAGCAGCTTGATAGGGGGGGCGGGTACTGAAGCTTTCTTT.